The following is a TCR beta chain sequence with its context. The antigen is undetermined. The CDR3 is 14 residues long. Germline CDR1 and CDR2: SEHNR and FQNEAQ (reference sequence). The germline V and J ends were trimmed by 5 bases and 2 bases, with 13 bases remaining between them. Amplification by 5'RACE using constant-segment primers produced TCR alpha and TCR beta cDNA libraries that carried sample barcodes and UMIs. Each CDR3 protein is one row after TCRdb ran MiXCR on the 5' RACE reads. The sample has about 250,000 distinct CDR3 sequences, approximately 15% seen once; the top ten hold 2.1%. This sample was included in a study of T-cell memory formation after mild COVID-19. General study results and limits: Clones shrinking between day 15 and 85 showed a balanced CD4/CD8 split, and those that grew later tilted toward CD4+. In pre-infection memory, a portion of responding clones appeared, which suggested that cross-reactive memory joined. Most CD4+ clones that shrank were in CM and EM, while CD8+ ones turned up in EMRA.

The sample was PBMCs or a T cell subset sorted from them (not recorded which). This receptor was identified in an adult woman who had mild COVID-19 (a few samples of this study predate the infection). Cell type and time point are not known. The chain uses TRBV7-9 and TRBJ2-7; D may correspond to TRBD1 or TRBD2 (5 bases each). DNA of the CDR3: TGTGCCAGCAGCCCCGGGGCCCCACCCTACGAGCAGTACTTC. It encodes CASSPGAPPYEQYF.